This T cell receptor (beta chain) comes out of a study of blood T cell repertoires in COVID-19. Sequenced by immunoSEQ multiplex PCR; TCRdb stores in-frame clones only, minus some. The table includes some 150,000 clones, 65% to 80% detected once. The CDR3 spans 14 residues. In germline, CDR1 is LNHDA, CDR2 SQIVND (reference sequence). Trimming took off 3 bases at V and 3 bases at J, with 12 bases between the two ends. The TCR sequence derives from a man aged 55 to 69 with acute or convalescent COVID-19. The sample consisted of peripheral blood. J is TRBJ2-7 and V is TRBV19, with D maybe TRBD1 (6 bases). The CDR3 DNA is TGTGCCAGTAGTATTTCCGGACAGATCTACGAGCAGTACTTC. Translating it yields CASSISGQIYEQYF.